This TCR beta chain was identified during a study of cytomegalovirus exposure and HLA in healthy donors. In this sample, this clone turned up once. 60 Vbeta and 13 Jbeta primers were used in PCR. Clones were sequenced by immunoSEQ multiplex PCR, and TCRdb holds only the in-frame ones, with some missing. The data contain fewer than 110,000 clones, roughly 80% of them seen just once; the ten biggest clones take up roughly 4%. The sequenced sample consisted of PBMCs. This TCR came from a man aged 50-59 years in good health and CMV-seropositive.

The CDR3 region has the DNA TGTGCCAGCAGCTCTGAAGGAACTAGTTATAGTTCAGATACGCAGTATTTT. This gives the protein CASSSEGTSYSSDTQYF. The rearrangement joins TRBV7-8 to TRBJ2-3; tentative D call: TRBD2 (5 bases). The CDR3 is 17 amino acids. Germline V lookup: CDR1 SGHVS, CDR2 FQNEAQ. The ends were cut back, 4 bases at V and 4 bases at J, with 21 bases in the middle.